These 32 T cell receptor beta chains were sequenced from one sample in a study of radiotherapy plus CTLA-4 blockade in lung cancer. This table comes from immunoSEQ multiplex PCR, and its TCRdb copy is limited to in-frame clones, with some not included. The sample consists of 12,000 or so clones, around 84% of them appearing once. The source was peripheral blood, collected from a patient treated with radiotherapy plus ipilimumab. Receptor source: a human donor with non-small cell lung cancer that progressed on radiotherapy plus ipilimumab.

The chain recombines TRBV19 with TRBJ1-5; TRBD1 is a possible D gene (6 bases). Deletions cut 7 bases from V and 6 bases from J, with 10 bases between. The CDR3 extends over 12 amino acids. Germline V lookup: CDR1 LNHDA, CDR2 SQIVND (reference sequence). This CDR3 is CASTRGGQPQHF. In nucleotides, the CDR3 is TGTGCCAGTACTAGGGGGGGTCAGCCCCAGCATTTT.

The V gene is TRBV13, the J gene TRBJ2-7, with 8 bases identical to TRBD2. The V segment lost 1 base and the J segment 4 bases; nucleotides outside the gene matches: 6. This CDR3 is 15 amino acids long. The germline V gene has CDR1 PRHDT and CDR2 FYEKMQ (reference sequence). The CDR3 reads CASSLESAGAYEQYF. CDR3 DNA sequence: TGTGCCAGCAGCTTAGAATCAGCGGGGGCGTACGAGCAGTACTTC.

CDR3 sequence (DNA): TGTGCCATCGGCGCAGGGGGCATCTACGAGCAGTACTTC. Translation: CAIGAGGIYEQYF. The chain employs TRBV10-3 and TRBJ2-7, with TRBD1 matching 8 bases. V was pared by 8 bases and J by 3 bases, with 6 bases of the junction left unmatched. Germline CDR1 and CDR2: ENHRY and SYGVKD. CDR3 length: 13 residues.

V gene TRBV5-1 combines with J gene TRBJ2-1; TRBD2 matches at 11 bases. With V trimmed by 3 bases and J by 8 bases, 4 bases remained unmatched. Germline CDR1 and CDR2: SGHRS and YFSETQ. This CDR3 has 14 residues. The CDR3 loop reads CASSSTSGAHEQFF. The CDR3 nucleotides are TGCGCCAGCAGCTCGACTAGCGGGGCCCATGAGCAGTTCTTC.

This clone is a singleton in its sample. The rearrangement joins TRBV7-2 to TRBJ2-7; D call uncertain. Germline loops: CDR1 SGHTA, CDR2 FQGNSA. The CDR3 consists of 15 residues. V shed 1 base and J shed 0 bases, with 10 bases lying between them. CDR3 loop: CASSLGPGPSYEQYF. CDR3 coding DNA: TGTGCCAGCAGCTTAGGTCCAGGACCCTCCTACGAGCAGTACTTC.

V is TRBV6-1 and J is TRBJ1-5, with D possibly TRBD1 on 5 matching bases. Trimming shortened V by 6 bases and J by 6 bases, and 15 bases separated the two germline ends. The germline CDR1 and CDR2 sequences are MNHNS and SASEGT. The length of the CDR3 is 14 residues. CDR3 coding DNA: TGTGCCAGCAGACGCGGGGGTTGGGGTCAGCCCCAGCATTTT. Translated, it gives CASRRGGWGQPQHF.

This chain connects TRBV9 to TRBJ2-7; weak D call: TRBD1 (7 bases). The V end was cut by 0 bases, the J end by 6 bases, with 16 bases between. Germline values: CDR1 SGDLS, CDR2 YYNGEE. There are 15 residues in the CDR3. Here the CDR3 DNA reads TGTGCCAGCAGCGTAGCTCCAGGGGGGAAACCCGAGCAGTACTTC. This translates into CASSVAPGGKPEQYF. Together with reference TRBV9 and TRBJ2-7, the CDR3 gives the full variable domain: DSGVTQTPKHLITATGQRVTLRCSPRSGDLSVYWYQQSLDQGLQFLIQYYNGEERAKGNILERFSAQQFPDLHSELNLSSLELGDSALYFCASSVAPGGKPEQYFGPGTRLTVT.

The chain recombines TRBV7-9 with TRBJ2-3, with D tentatively TRBD2 (6 bases). The germline V gene encodes CDR1 SEHNR and CDR2 FQNEAQ (reference sequence). The CDR3 loop spans 16 amino acids. Trimming took 5 bases from V and 2 from J, leaving 17 bases between them. The CDR3 is CASSPIGRGYTDTQYF. The CDR3 coding sequence is TGTGCCAGCAGCCCGATTGGGCGGGGATACACAGATACGCAGTATTTT.

This chain links TRBV19 with TRBJ2-7; D may be TRBD1 or TRBD2 (6 bases each). V lost 1 base and J 2 bases, leaving 9 bases between the germline ends. Looked up from germline, CDR1 is LNHDA and CDR2 is SQIVND (reference sequence). The CDR3 has 14 amino acids. CDR3 amino acids: CASSIGRGPYEQYF. The CDR3, as DNA: TGTGCCAGTAGTATAGGACGGGGGCCCTACGAGCAGTACTTC.

The rearrangement uses TRBV4-1 and TRBJ2-5, with TRBD2 matching 8 bases. CDR1 and CDR2 from the germline V gene are MGHRA and YSYEKL. The CDR3 loop spans 16 amino acids. Trimming removed 1 base from V and 2 bases from J; junction bases left unmatched: 6. CDR3 sequence: CASSQGGGGPQETQYF. CDR3 DNA sequence: TGCGCCAGCAGCCAAGGAGGCGGGGGGCCTCAAGAGACCCAGTACTTC.

This chain links TRBV5-4 with TRBJ1-6; D is uncertain. CDR1 and CDR2 (germline): SGHNT, YYREEE (reference sequence). The length of the CDR3 is 15 residues. Trimming left V 0 bases short and J 6 bases short, with 10 bases between. DNA for the CDR3: TGTGCCAGCAGCTTGGAGGGCAACCCTAATTCACCCCTCCACTTT. Encoded protein: CASSLEGNPNSPLHF.

The table lists this clone with a count of one. The gene calls are TRBV6-5 and TRBJ1-6, with 8 bases lining up with TRBD1. V lost 6 bases to trimming and J lost 9 bases; unmatched junction nucleotides: 7. The CDR3 has 14 residues. The V gene's germline CDR1 is MNHEY and CDR2 SVGAGI. CDR3: CASRRTGLGSPLHF. The CDR3 DNA reads TGTGCCAGCAGGAGGACAGGGCTGGGTTCACCCCTCCACTTT.

The rearrangement links TRBV9 to TRBJ2-1, with 8 nucleotides matching TRBD2. This CDR3 is built from 15 residues. Germline CDR1 reads SGDLS; CDR2 reads YYNGEE. Trimming at V came to 4 bases and at J to 9 bases, leaving 12 bases not matched to a gene. CDR3 sequence reads: CASSSGGPVQGEQFF. In nucleotides, the CDR3 is TGTGCCAGCAGCTCGGGGGGGCCCGTCCAGGGTGAGCAGTTCTTC.

The chain has TRBV5-5 and TRBJ2-2, with 13 bases lining up with TRBD2. The CDR3 sequence is 18 residues long. In germline, CDR1 is SGHKS, CDR2 YYEKEE (reference sequence). V was pared by 4 bases and J by 3 bases, with 9 bases of the junction left unmatched. In DNA, the CDR3 is TGTGCCAGCAGCAACACGGGACTAGCGGGGAGATACACCGGGGAGCTGTTTTTT. Residues: CASSNTGLAGRYTGELFF.

This clone was counted a single time. The V gene is TRBV6-6, the J gene TRBJ1-1, with a weak D call TRBD1 (6 bases). Germline values: CDR1 MNHNY, CDR2 SVGAGI (reference sequence). This CDR3 is 13 amino acids long. V gave up 5 bases and J gave up 1 base, with 8 bases separating them. The CDR3 DNA follows: TGTGCCAGCAGTGGAGGGGGGAACACTGAAGCTTTCTTT. Its translation is CASSGGGNTEAFF.

This rearrangement joins TRBV18 to TRBJ2-5; D may be TRBD2 (5 bases). Per the germline V gene, CDR1 is KGHSH and CDR2 is LQKENI. The ends were cut back, 2 bases at V and 0 bases at J, with 16 bases in the middle. CDR3 size: 17 residues. Here the CDR3 reads CASSPTQGLLYQETQYF. CDR3 DNA: TGTGCCAGCTCACCAACCCAAGGACTCCTGTACCAAGAGACCCAGTACTTC.

The chain is built from TRBV9 and TRBJ2-2, with 8 bases identical to TRBD1. This CDR3 comprises 16 residues. The trim removed 4 bases at V and 3 bases at J, leaving 8 bases unmatched. CDR1 is SGDLS, CDR2 YYNGEE, per germline. In DNA, the CDR3 is TGTGCCAGCAGCCCCCCCGGGACAGGTCACACCGGGGAGCTGTTTTTT. Its translation: CASSPPGTGHTGELFF.

The chain employs TRBV7-8 and TRBJ2-5, with 12 bases matching TRBD2. Losses at the gene ends were 4 bases for V and 5 bases for J; bases not matched to a gene: 8. The CDR3 length is 16 residues. Germline CDR1 SGHVS, CDR2 FQNEAQ. CDR3 sequence (DNA): TGTGCCAGCAGCTCCATGGGACTAGCGGGCGTCGAGACCCAGTACTTC. Encoded protein: CASSSMGLAGVETQYF.

V usage is TRBV11-2 and J usage is TRBJ1-4; the match to TRBD1 covers 9 bases. J was trimmed by 4 bases and V by 5 bases; bases with no gene match: 5. Germline V gives CDR1 SGHAT, CDR2 FQNNGV. There are 15 residues in the CDR3. CDR3 sequence reads: CASSPRTGDNEKLFF. Written as DNA, the CDR3 is TGTGCCAGCAGCCCCCGGACAGGGGATAATGAAAAACTGTTTTTT.

This chain uses TRBV7-2 with TRBJ2-3; TRBD2 agrees at 14 bases. Germline assignment: CDR1 SGHTA and CDR2 FQGNSA. The CDR3 sequence is 18 residues long. Trimming at V came to 0 bases and at J to 7 bases, leaving 9 bases not matched to a gene. The DNA for the CDR3 is TGTGCCAGCAGCTTAGCTTCGACTAGCGGGGGGGCCGGAAATACGCAGTATTTT. Its translation: CASSLASTSGGAGNTQYF.

This chain connects TRBV7-2 to TRBJ2-5, with 9 bases aligning to TRBD2. Germline V gene lookup returns CDR1 SGHTA and CDR2 FQGNSA. V gave up 2 bases and J gave up 5 bases; unmatched junction bases: 6. The CDR3 has 15 residues. The CDR3 nucleotides are TGTGCCAGCAGCTTATCGCGGGGGGGCGGTGAGACCCAGTACTTC. It encodes CASSLSRGGGETQYF. Full variable domain (outside the CDR3, taken from reference TRBV7-2 and TRBJ2-5): GAGVSQSPSNKVTEKGKDVELRCDPISGHTALYWYRQSLGQGLEFLIYFQGNSAPDKSGLPSDRFSAERTGGSVSTLTIQRTQQEDSAVYLCASSLSRGGGETQYFGPGTRLLVL.

Points on this clone: In the same sample, other DNA sequences code for this CDR3. This sequence joins TRBV18 and TRBJ1-1; D is perhaps TRBD1 (6 bases). Germline V lookup: CDR1 KGHSH, CDR2 LQKENI. This CDR3 has 15 residues. V dropped 3 bases and J dropped 11 bases, with 22 bases sitting between them. The CDR3: CASSPGTTNGVEAFF. DNA of the CDR3: TGTGCCAGCTCACCCGGGACAACTAATGGCGTTGAGGCTTTCTTT.

The J gene is TRBJ1-1, the V gene TRBV2; D gene unclear. This CDR3 contains 15 residues. V was shortened by 8 bases and J by 4 bases, with 20 bases between the two germline ends. Germline V gives CDR1 SNHLY, CDR2 FYNNEI. For the CDR3, the DNA is TGTGCCAGCGTCTTACAAGGAGGGAGTGCCACTGAAGCTTTCTTT. Translated, it gives CASVLQGGSATEAFF.

This chain's CDR3 is CASSLESGGANVLTF. CDR3 nucleotides: TGCGCCAGCAGCTTGGAGTCTGGCGGGGCCAACGTCCTGACTTTC. This chain uses TRBV5-1 with TRBJ2-6; D unclear. The V gene's germline CDR1 is SGHRS and CDR2 YFSETQ. The CDR3 covers 15 residues. V gave up 0 bases and J gave up 4 bases, with 8 bases separating them.

V is TRBV5-6 and J is TRBJ2-7; 12 bases are a match to TRBD2. Looked up from germline, CDR1 is SGHDT and CDR2 is YYEEEE. This CDR3 has 19 amino acids. V was pared by 0 bases and J by 0 bases, with 10 bases of the junction left unmatched. In DNA form, the CDR3 reads TGTGCCAGCAGCTTGGTGGAACTAGCGGGGGGCCTGAGCTCCTACGAGCAGTACTTC. Its protein is CASSLVELAGGLSSYEQYF.

This sequence joins TRBV7-2 and TRBJ1-6; D is possibly TRBD1 (6 bases). This CDR3 region has 16 residues. The germline V and J ends were trimmed by 5 bases and 10 bases, with 21 bases remaining between them. Looked up from germline, CDR1 is SGHTA and CDR2 is FQGNSA. Here the CDR3 DNA reads TGTGCCAGCAGCCCTCCCGGCACAGGGAATCTCTCACCCCTCCACTTT. Its translation: CASSPPGTGNLSPLHF. Supplemented by reference TRBV7-2 and TRBJ1-6, the full variable domain reads GAGVSQSPSNKVTEKGKDVELRCDPISGHTALYWYRQSLGQGLEFLIYFQGNSAPDKSGLPSDRFSAERTGGSVSTLTIQRTQQEDSAVYLCASSPPGTGNLSPLHFGNGTRLTVT.

The gene calls are TRBV18 and TRBJ1-6; 11 bases are shared with TRBD1. CDR1 and CDR2 from the germline V gene are KGHSH and LQKENI. CDR3 size: 18 residues. Trimming took 6 bases from V and 15 from J; bases not matched to a gene: 22. The CDR3 nucleotides read TGTGCCAGCTCCGCCGGGACAGGGGGGGCAACCGCTAATACGAACCTCCACTTT. The encoded protein is CASSAGTGGATANTNLHF. The variable domain in full, completed from reference TRBV18 and TRBJ1-6, reads NAGVMQNPRHLVRRRGQEARLRCSPMKGHSHVYWYRQLPEEGLKFMVYLQKENIIDESGMPKERFSAEFPKEGPSILRIQQVVRGDSAAYFCASSAGTGGATANTNLHFGNGTRLTVT.

This chain joins TRBV10-3 and TRBJ2-1, with TRBD2 matching 10 bases. V dropped 4 bases and J dropped 8; count of bases not matched to a gene: 8. Germline CDR1 and CDR2: ENHRY and SYGVKD. The CDR3 extends over 15 amino acids. The CDR3: CAISVGERGGYEQFF. DNA for the CDR3: TGTGCCATCAGTGTGGGGGAGCGGGGGGGTTATGAGCAGTTCTTC.

This rearrangement joins TRBV19 to TRBJ2-6, with 12 bases identical to TRBD2. This CDR3 is built from 18 residues. V was pared by 3 bases and J by 0 bases, with 3 bases of the junction left unmatched. Germline CDR1 is LNHDA and CDR2 is SQIVND (reference sequence). The CDR3 is CASSMTSGGPSGANVLTF. DNA for the CDR3: TGTGCCAGTAGTATGACTAGCGGGGGCCCCTCTGGGGCCAACGTCCTGACTTTC.

Here the CDR3 reads CASRTGTGSYEQYF. The CDR3 DNA reads as TGTGCCAGCAGAACCGGGACAGGCTCCTACGAGCAGTACTTC. The chain links TRBV6-1 to TRBJ2-7; 8 bases are a match to TRBD1. Per germline, CDR1 MNHNS and CDR2 SASEGT. V lost 6 bases, J lost 0 bases, and 4 bases stayed unmatched. The CDR3 loop spans 14 amino acids.

The chain employs TRBV2 and TRBJ2-1, with TRBD2 identical over 11 bases. Germline V gene lookup returns CDR1 SNHLY and CDR2 FYNNEI. V gave up 5 bases and J gave up 0 bases; unmatched junction bases: 0. The CDR3 sequence is 15 residues long. The DNA of the CDR3 is TGTGCCAGCAGTCTAGCGGGGGGCTCCTACAATGAGCAGTTCTTC. Residues: CASSLAGGSYNEQFF.

The table lists this clone with a few counts. This chain links TRBV5-1 with TRBJ2-5; 8 nucleotides line up with TRBD1. After removal of 3 bases from V and 9 bases from J, the junction contained 4 bases not matched to a gene. This CDR3 has 12 amino acids. Germline V gives CDR1 SGHRS, CDR2 YFSETQ. CDR3 sequence: CASSSGQGPQYF. CDR3 sequence (DNA): TGCGCCAGCAGCTCAGGACAGGGCCCCCAGTACTTC.